This record concerns one T cell receptor (beta chain) sequence. CD45RO-negative CD8 cells positively selected for CCR7 made up the naive population, which excluded terminally differentiated effector memory CD45RA+ cells. This sample was taken from a study of shared clonotypes between healthy human individuals. V was pared by 3 bases and J by 0 bases, with 4 bases of the junction left unmatched. The CDR3 is 15 residues long. Germline CDR1 is SGHVS and CDR2 is FNYEAQ. Original data processing: Filtering differed since immunoSEQ provided only junctions, with no quality scores. TCRdb's copy holds only in-frame clones and misses some; the assay was immunoSEQ multiplex PCR. The DNA gave D and trimming, while V, J and clone size come from that table. The data show approximately 2,200,000 clones, 90% to 95% seen once.

The sequence was collected from a man younger than 35 in good health. Some clones in this sample may be carry-over from other donors' samples. The V call is TRBV7-6, the J call TRBJ2-7, with TRBD1 identical over 8 bases. The source material was naive CD8+ T cells from PBMCs. The CDR3 loop reads CASSFTGGSSYEQYF. CDR3 in DNA: TGTGCCAGCAGCTTTACAGGGGGTAGCTCCTACGAGCAGTACTTC.